The 20 T cell receptor beta chains given below trace back to one sample, sequenced in a study of beta chain features in type 1 diabetes. Findings of the study overall: Moderately but significantly shorter TCRB CDR3s were found in Type 1 diabetes patients in all four CD4+ subsets.

The isolated RNA, all of it, was reverse transcribed, so expressed TCRB transcripts were what got sequenced. Produced via immunoSEQ multiplex PCR; TCRdb's table is partial and in-frame only. Seen here are roughly 700,000 clones, 13% observed once, and the top ten hold less than 0.025%. Their target antigens are unknown. Sequencing was done on a sample of naive CD4+ T cells from blood. The receptors here all came from a man aged 18 to 35 with type 1 diabetes.

The V and J genes are TRBV4-1 and TRBJ2-4; D remains unclear. Trimming left V 0 bases short and J 2 bases short, with 14 bases between. The CDR3 loop spans 17 amino acids. Germline CDR1 MGHRA, CDR2 YSYEKL. The CDR3 loop reads CASSQDASPFSKNIQYF. The CDR3 region has the DNA TGCGCCAGCAGCCAAGATGCCAGTCCATTCTCCAAAAACATTCAGTACTTC.

This clone came up a few times. The chain employs TRBV2 and TRBJ2-5; 10 positions match TRBD2. With 4 bases clipped from V and 4 bases from J, the junction kept 6 bases outside the gene matches. This CDR3 has 15 residues. Germline V gene lookup returns CDR1 SNHLY and CDR2 FYNNEI. Here the CDR3 DNA reads TGTGCCAGCAGTGCGGCTAGCGGGGGTGGAGAGACCCAGTACTTC. Translating gives CASSAASGGGETQYF.

This clone was observed a few times. The chain recombines TRBV27 with TRBJ2-7, with 7 bases that match TRBD1. CDR3 length: 15 amino acids. Germline CDR1 is MNHEY and CDR2 is SMNVEV (reference sequence). Trimming cost V 5 bases and J 2 bases; bases outside gene matches: 9. For the CDR3, the DNA is TGTGCCAGCAGTCGATCCGGGACAGAACCCTACGAGCAGTACTTC. This gives the protein CASSRSGTEPYEQYF.

The rearrangement links TRBV11-3 to TRBJ2-2; 9 nucleotides agree with TRBD1. The length of the CDR3 is 15 residues. The V gene's germline CDR1 is SGHNT and CDR2 YENEEA. Trimming removed 5 bases from V and 7 bases from J; junction bases left unmatched: 8. The DNA for the CDR3 is TGTGCCAGCAGCGATCCGGGACAGGGCTACGGGGAGCTGTTTTTT. It encodes CASSDPGQGYGELFF. Based on the CDR3 plus reference TRBV11-3 and TRBJ2-2, the full variable domain is EAGVVQSPRYKIIEKKQPVAFWCNPISGHNTLYWYLQNLGQGPELLIRYENEEAVDDSQLPKDRFSAERLKGVDSTLKIQPAELGDSAVYLCASSDPGQGYGELFFGEGSRLTVL.

This clone appeared a few times. V usage is TRBV4-1 and J usage is TRBJ2-7; no reliable D call. The CDR3 is 15 residues long. With 2 bases removed from V and 5 bases from J, the gap between germline ends came to 16 bases. Germline values: CDR1 MGHRA, CDR2 YSYEKL. The CDR3 nucleotides are TGCGCCAGCAGCCAATACCGGACCCCACCGGACGAGCAGTACTTC. This codes for CASSQYRTPPDEQYF.

In this sample, this clone turned up a few times. The chain couples TRBV27 to TRBJ2-4, with 7 bases aligning to TRBD2. J lost 0 bases, V lost 5 bases, and 4 bases had no gene match. Germline assignment: CDR1 MNHEY and CDR2 SMNVEV (reference sequence). This CDR3 spans 15 amino acids. DNA for the CDR3: TGTGCCAGCAGTCCCTGGGGGGGAGCCAAAAACATTCAGTACTTC. Its translation: CASSPWGGAKNIQYF.

V is TRBV6-5 and J is TRBJ1-1; perhaps TRBD1 as D (5 bases). Germline V lookup: CDR1 MNHEY, CDR2 SVGAGI. The CDR3 is made up of 15 amino acids. The V end was cut by 5 bases, the J end by 1 base, with 14 bases between. The CDR3 loop is CASSKGIQGNTEAFF. CDR3 in DNA: TGTGCCAGCAGTAAAGGGATTCAGGGGAACACTGAAGCTTTCTTT.

J is TRBJ1-1 and V is TRBV6-5; possibly TRBD1 for D (6 bases). Per the germline V gene, CDR1 is MNHEY and CDR2 is SVGAGI. V was trimmed by 4 bases and J by 11 bases, leaving 14 bases between them. The CDR3 covers 12 residues. Here the CDR3 reads CASSSPGVGAFF. CDR3 nucleotides: TGTGCCAGCAGTTCCCCAGGGGTTGGTGCTTTCTTT.

This clone was counted a few times. V usage is TRBV30 and J usage is TRBJ2-3; D not certain. Germline V gene data show CDR1 as GTSNPN and CDR2 as SVGIG (reference sequence). V lost 1 base and J 1 base, leaving 9 bases between the germline ends. CDR3 length: 14 residues. As DNA, the CDR3 is TGTGCCTGGAGTGATGGGGATGGCACAGATACGCAGTATTTT. As protein: CAWSDGDGTDTQYF.

The chain joins TRBV28 to TRBJ2-7; D may be TRBD1 (6 bases). The CDR3 is made up of 15 amino acids. The V and J ends lost 5 bases and 3 bases respectively, with 17 bases between them. Germline V gene sequence: CDR1 MDHEN, CDR2 SYDVKM. The CDR3 spells CASSQLRGPDYEQYF. The CDR3 DNA follows: TGTGCCAGCAGTCAACTCAGGGGACCTGACTACGAGCAGTACTTC.

The V gene is TRBV7-9, the J gene TRBJ1-2, with unresolved D. In germline, CDR1 is SEHNR, CDR2 FQNEAQ (reference sequence). The CDR3 spans 15 residues. Trimming took off 1 base at V and 10 bases at J, with 19 bases between the two ends. The CDR3 coding sequence is TGTGCCAGCAGCTTAGGGGTTTCCACACCGGGCGACTACACCTTC. Translation: CASSLGVSTPGDYTF.

In this sample, this clone turned up a few times. J is TRBJ1-1 and V is TRBV29-1, with D possibly being TRBD1 (6 bases). In germline, CDR1 is SQVTM, CDR2 ANQGSEA. This CDR3 comprises 15 residues. V lost 3 bases and J lost 0, with 14 bases in between. CDR3 loop: CSVDHLGGMNTEAFF. The DNA for the CDR3 is TGCAGCGTTGACCACCTCGGGGGCATGAACACTGAAGCTTTCTTT. Drawing the rest from reference TRBV29-1 and TRBJ1-1, the complete variable domain is SAVISQKPSRDICQRGTSLTIQCQVDSQVTMMFWYRQQPGQSLTLIATANQGSEATYESGFVIDKFPISRPNLTFSTLTVSNMSPEDSSIYLCSVDHLGGMNTEAFFGQGTRLTVV.

V usage is TRBV29-1 and J usage is TRBJ1-1; 10 bases match TRBD1. In germline, CDR1 is SQVTM, CDR2 ANQGSEA. Trimming at V came to 5 bases and at J to 9 bases, leaving 15 bases not matched to a gene. This CDR3 has 15 amino acids. The CDR3 sequence is CSVRLRDRGRGKAFF. The CDR3 region has the DNA TGCAGCGTTCGCCTCCGGGACAGGGGTAGGGGTAAAGCTTTCTTT.

The table lists this clone with a few counts. The CDR3 spells CASSPPGLAGGNSYNEQFF. CDR3 coding DNA: TGTGCCAGCTCACCACCGGGGCTAGCGGGGGGCAACTCCTACAATGAGCAGTTCTTC. The chain employs TRBV18 and TRBJ2-1; TRBD2 agrees at 11 bases. This CDR3 has 19 amino acids. V lost 0 bases and J lost 0; bases outside the gene matches: 7. Germline CDR1 KGHSH, CDR2 LQKENI.

This clone has a handful of counts. V is TRBV10-3 and J is TRBJ2-2, with D unclear. The V and J ends lost 3 bases and 2 bases respectively, with 13 bases between them. Germline assignment: CDR1 ENHRY and CDR2 SYGVKD. CDR3 length: 16 amino acids. In DNA form, the CDR3 reads TGTGCCATCAGTGAACAACCGGGCCTTAACACCGGGGAGCTGTTTTTT. Protein sequence: CAISEQPGLNTGELFF.

The chain links TRBV9 to TRBJ2-3, with a tentative D call TRBD1 (6 bases). The CDR3 is 16 amino acids. The V gene lost 3 bases and the J gene lost 2 bases, with 16 bases spanning the gap. Germline assignment: CDR1 SGDLS and CDR2 YYNGEE. The CDR3 DNA follows: TGTGCCAGCAGCGAGGGGGTACAGGACGTCACAGATACGCAGTATTTT. This gives the protein CASSEGVQDVTDTQYF.

This clone showed up just a few times. The chain has TRBV6-5 and TRBJ2-4, with D possibly TRBD2 on 6 matching bases. CDR3 length: 15 amino acids. The V gene's germline CDR1 is MNHEY and CDR2 SVGAGI. Trimming took 5 bases from V and 1 from J, leaving 12 bases between them. CDR3 sequence (DNA): TGTGCCAGCAGTCGGGGGAGGTCGGCCAAAAACATTCAGTACTTC. Amino acid sequence: CASSRGRSAKNIQYF.

A few counts support this clone. The chain links TRBV19 to TRBJ2-6; TRBD1 might be the D (5 bases). The CDR3 runs to 15 residues. Germline lookup yields CDR1 LNHDA and CDR2 SQIVND (reference sequence). V gave up 5 bases and J gave up 0 bases, with 8 bases separating them. CDR3 protein: CASSATASGANVLTF. Written as DNA, the CDR3 is TGTGCCAGTAGTGCGACAGCCTCTGGGGCCAACGTCCTGACTTTC. The whole variable domain, remainder taken from reference TRBV19 and TRBJ2-6, is DGGITQSPKYLFRKEGQNVTLSCEQNLNHDAMYWYRQDPGQGLRLIYYSQIVNDFQKGDIAEGYSVSREKKESFPLTVTSAQKNPTAFYLCASSATASGANVLTFGAGSRLTVL.

This chain links TRBV5-1 with TRBJ1-4, with D unclear. The ends were cut back, 4 bases at V and 0 bases at J, with 7 bases in the middle. Germline loops: CDR1 SGHRS, CDR2 YFSETQ. CDR3 length: 14 amino acids. The CDR3 DNA sequence: TGCGCCAGCAGCCCTAGTGCAACTAATGAAAAACTGTTTTTT. Amino acids: CASSPSATNEKLFF.

This clone was found a few times. Mismatch with germline at one junction end may stem from a read error. The rearrangement uses TRBV4-1 and TRBJ2-7; 9 bases are a match to TRBD2. Looked up from germline, CDR1 is MGHRA and CDR2 is YSYEKL. The CDR3 runs to 15 residues. The CDR3 is CASSARLAASYEQYF. In DNA form, the CDR3 reads TGTGCCAGCAGCGCCCGACTAGCGGCCTCCTACGAGCAGTACTTC.